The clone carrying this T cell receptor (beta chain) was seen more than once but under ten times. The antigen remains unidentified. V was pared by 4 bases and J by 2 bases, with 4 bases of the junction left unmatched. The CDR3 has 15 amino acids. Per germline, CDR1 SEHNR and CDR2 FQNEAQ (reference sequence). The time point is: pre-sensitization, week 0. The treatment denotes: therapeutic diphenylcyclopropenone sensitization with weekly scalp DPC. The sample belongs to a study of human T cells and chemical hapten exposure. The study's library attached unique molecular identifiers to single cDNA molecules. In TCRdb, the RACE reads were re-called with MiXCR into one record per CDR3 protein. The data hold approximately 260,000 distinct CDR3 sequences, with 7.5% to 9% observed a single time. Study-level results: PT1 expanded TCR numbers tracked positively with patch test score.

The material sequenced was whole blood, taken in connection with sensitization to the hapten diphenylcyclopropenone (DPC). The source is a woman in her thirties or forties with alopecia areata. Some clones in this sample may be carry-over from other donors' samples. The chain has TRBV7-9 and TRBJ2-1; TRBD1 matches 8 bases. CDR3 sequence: CASSSPGGTYNEQFF. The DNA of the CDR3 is TGTGCCAGCAGCTCCCCAGGGGGCACCTACAATGAGCAGTTCTTC.